The clone carrying this TCR beta chain was recorded at least ten times. The data belong to a study of spatial heterogeneity in lung cancer. TCRdb redid the calling of the 5' RACE reads with MiXCR, one entry per CDR3 protein. The repertoire holds approximately 49,000 distinct CDR3 sequences, with 5.3% as singletons. The CDR3 covers 13 residues. The germline gives CDR1 WSHSY, CDR2 SAAADI. V was cut by 6 bases and J by 3 bases, with 12 bases left in between. Time point here: sample taken at primary tumor resection. Unsorted samples of tumor, nontumor lung or frozen PBMC had their whole RNA sequenced. Sample: PBMCs, taken at surgery. The V call is TRBV10-2, the J call TRBJ2-7, with D perhaps matching TRBD2 (5 bases). The sequence was obtained from a male donor with early-stage non-small cell lung cancer. The CDR3 DNA follows: TGCGCCAGCAGGGCGGGCCCTTACTACGAGCAGTACTTC. It codes for CASRAGPYYEQYF.